Each of the 28 T cell receptor beta chains below was sequenced from the same sample in a study of T-cell memory formation after mild COVID-19. Using its own MiXCR run on the 5' RACE reads, TCRdb lists one record per CDR3 protein. This repertoire shows 500,000 to 650,000 distinct CDR3 sequences, about 20% found once; its top ten account for roughly 9.1%. The sequencing input was PBMCs or a T cell subset sorted from them (not recorded which). The source of these receptors is an adult woman who had mild COVID-19 (a few samples of this study predate the infection). Cell type and time point are not known.

This clonotype was detected only a few times. The chain uses TRBV12-3 or TRBV12-4 and TRBJ1-2; D uncertain. This CDR3 is 11 amino acids long. V lost 6 bases and J 5 bases, leaving 7 bases between the germline ends. The CDR3: CASRNDYGYTF. CDR3 in DNA: TGTGCCAGCAGAAACGATTATGGCTACACCTTC.

V usage is TRBV7-7 and J usage is TRBJ2-3; 8 nucleotides agree with TRBD2. Germline loops: CDR1 SSHAT, CDR2 FNYEAQ (reference sequence). CDR3 length: 15 residues. Trimming cost V 5 bases and J 3 bases; bases outside gene matches: 7. This CDR3 is CASSQGLDGTDTQYF. The CDR3 DNA reads TGTGCCAGCAGCCAGGGACTAGACGGGACAGATACGCAGTATTTT. Combining the CDR3 with reference TRBV7-7 and TRBJ2-3 gives the whole variable domain GAGVSQSPRYKVTKRGQDVTLRCDPISSHATLYWYQQALGQGPEFLTYFNYEAQPDKSGLPSDRFSAERPEGSISTLTIQRTEQRDSAMYRCASSQGLDGTDTQYFGPGTRLTVL.

The V and J genes are TRBV6-5 and TRBJ1-1; no firm D call. In germline, CDR1 is MNHEY, CDR2 SVGAGI. The CDR3 runs to 14 residues. V dropped 5 bases and J dropped 7 bases, with 17 bases sitting between them. As DNA, the CDR3 is TGTGCCAGCAGTGCGGGGAAAGGAAACGTTGAAGCTTTCTTT. As protein: CASSAGKGNVEAFF.

The gene calls are TRBV7-9 and TRBJ2-7, with D perhaps being TRBD1 or TRBD2 (5 bases each). This CDR3 has 14 residues. Germline CDR1 is SEHNR and CDR2 is FQNEAQ (reference sequence). V lost 3 bases and J 1 base, leaving 10 bases between the germline ends. CDR3 loop: CASSLRGESYEQYF. CDR3 DNA: TGTGCCAGCAGCTTGAGGGGAGAGTCCTACGAGCAGTACTTC.

This clonotype was seen a handful of times. V usage is TRBV6-2 or TRBV6-3 and J usage is TRBJ2-1; D perhaps matches TRBD2 (5 bases). V was shortened by 2 bases and J by 4 bases, with 18 bases between the two germline ends. This CDR3 comprises 17 residues. Germline V lookup: CDR1 MNHEY, CDR2 SVGEGT. CDR3 sequence reads: CASSYPTPERLYNEQFF. The CDR3 DNA sequence: TGTGCCAGCAGTTACCCGACCCCCGAGCGGCTGTACAATGAGCAGTTCTTC.

V is TRBV12-3 or TRBV12-4 and J is TRBJ2-6; TRBD1 agrees at 7 bases. This CDR3 region has 16 residues. The V segment lost 4 bases and the J segment 0 bases; nucleotides outside the gene matches: 3. CDR3: CASSWDRLSGANVLTF. CDR3 nucleotides: TGTGCCAGCAGTTGGGACAGACTCTCTGGGGCCAACGTCCTGACTTTC.

The chain recombines TRBV4-2 with TRBJ1-2; possibly TRBD1 for D (5 bases). V dropped 1 base and J dropped 3 bases, with 12 bases sitting between them. Per the germline V gene, CDR1 is LGHNA and CDR2 is YNFKEQ. The CDR3 totals 15 residues. CDR3: CASSQVGDPYYGYTF. CDR3 bases: TGTGCCAGCAGCCAAGTCGGGGACCCATACTATGGCTACACCTTC.

This chain joins TRBV7-9 and TRBJ2-5; 8 bases line up with TRBD2. Germline V CDR1 and CDR2: SEHNR, FQNEAQ (reference sequence). V dropped 1 base and J dropped 5; count of bases not matched to a gene: 6. The CDR3 loop spans 15 amino acids. Here the CDR3 reads CASSLGTSPWETQYF. DNA for the CDR3: TGTGCCAGCAGCTTAGGGACTAGCCCCTGGGAGACCCAGTACTTC.

This clonotype was counted between two and nine times. This chain uses TRBV20-1 with TRBJ2-5; 12 positions agree with TRBD2. Trimming removed 2 bases from V and 4 bases from J; junction bases left unmatched: 5. This CDR3 contains 15 residues. Germline CDR1 reads DFQATT; CDR2 reads SNEGSKA (reference sequence). In DNA, the CDR3 is TGCAGTGCTAGACCACTAGCGGGAGGAGGAGAGACCCAGTACTTC. Protein product: CSARPLAGGGETQYF.

This clonotype was seen more than once but under ten times. V gene TRBV14 combines with J gene TRBJ1-1; D gene unclear. The CDR3 has 15 residues. Trimming took 4 bases from V and 1 from J, leaving 13 bases between them. The germline V gene has CDR1 SGHDN and CDR2 FVKESK. As DNA, the CDR3 is TGTGCCAGCAGCCTTCCGAGGACGGAGAACACTGAAGCTTTCTTT. This sequence encodes CASSLPRTENTEAFF.

In its sample, this clonotype was seen many times. The chain combines TRBV20-1 with TRBJ2-7; TRBD1 agrees at 7 bases. Germline V CDR1 and CDR2: DFQATT, SNEGSKA (reference sequence). The CDR3 loop spans 13 amino acids. Losses at the gene ends were 5 bases for V and 5 bases for J; bases not matched to a gene: 9. The CDR3 spells CSAFRTGRNEQYF. CDR3 DNA: TGCAGTGCTTTCAGGACAGGCCGGAACGAGCAGTACTTC.

V is TRBV7-9 and J is TRBJ2-3; D gene ambiguous. The CDR3 runs to 14 residues. The V end was cut by 5 bases, the J end by 0 bases, with 9 bases between. Germline assignment: CDR1 SEHNR and CDR2 FQNEAQ (reference sequence). DNA of the CDR3: TGTGCCAGCAGCAGCACGGATAGCACAGATACGCAGTATTTT. Translating gives CASSSTDSTDTQYF.

This clonotype showed up just once. The V call is TRBV6-1, the J call TRBJ1-5; TRBD1 is a possible D gene (6 bases). Trimming stripped 4 bases from V and 5 bases from J, with 21 bases between. This CDR3 has 17 amino acids. Germline loops: CDR1 MNHNS, CDR2 SASEGT. CDR3 sequence (DNA): TGTGCCAGCAGTGGCCCCCGGCATCGGACAGCGGATCAGCCCCAGCATTTT. This encodes CASSGPRHRTADQPQHF.

For the CDR3, the DNA is TGCAGCGTTGACAGGTCGAACACTGAAGCTTTCTTT. As protein: CSVDRSNTEAFF. J is TRBJ1-1 and V is TRBV29-1; the D is unclear. Trimming cost V 3 bases and J 1 base, with 6 bases left between them. CDR3 size: 12 residues. CDR1 and CDR2 from the germline V gene are SQVTM and ANQGSEA.

J is TRBJ1-1 and V is TRBV7-2, with 9 bases aligning to TRBD1. Germline V CDR1 and CDR2: SGHTA, FQGNSA. V gave up 7 bases and J gave up 4 bases; unmatched junction bases: 7. The CDR3 sequence is 14 residues long. The CDR3 loop is CASIKDRGGTEAFF. CDR3 nucleotides: TGTGCCAGCATTAAGGACAGGGGCGGCACTGAAGCTTTCTTT.

The rearrangement uses TRBV4-3 and TRBJ2-7; 10 bases are a match to TRBD1. Germline-derived CDR1 and CDR2 are LGHNA and YSLEER. V was clipped by 3 bases and J by 6 bases; unmatched bases: 2. CDR3 length equals 13 residues. Written as DNA, the CDR3 is TGCGCCAGCAGCCAGGGGACAGGGGTCGAGCAGTACTTC. It is translated as CASSQGTGVEQYF.

V gene TRBV7-2 combines with J gene TRBJ1-6; TRBD1 is a possible D gene (6 bases). CDR1 is SGHTA and CDR2 is FQGNSA in the germline V gene. V was clipped by 4 bases and J by 9 bases, with 16 bases between them. The CDR3 is made up of 15 amino acids. The DNA of the CDR3 is TGTGCCAGCAGCTCGGGGGGGGGCGTGGGTTCACCCCTCCACTTT. This encodes CASSSGGGVGSPLHF.

This chain links TRBV12-3 or TRBV12-4 with TRBJ1-5; possibly TRBD1 for D (6 bases). This CDR3 spans 15 amino acids. V lost 4 bases and J 6 bases, leaving 16 bases between the germline ends. The CDR3 spells CASSYVPPQGQPQHF. CDR3 nucleotides: TGTGCCAGCAGTTACGTACCCCCACAGGGTCAGCCCCAGCATTTT.

This clonotype was detected only a few times. The CDR3, as DNA: TGTGCCAGCAGACCACCTACAGGTCTGAACACTGAAGCTTTCTTT. It specifies CASRPPTGLNTEAFF. The rearrangement joins TRBV12-3 or TRBV12-4 to TRBJ1-1, with D possibly being TRBD1 (5 bases). The CDR3 consists of 15 residues. V was pared by 6 bases and J by 0 bases, with 14 bases between.

The V and J genes are TRBV7-6 and TRBJ2-5; the D gene could be TRBD1 or TRBD2 (5 bases each). The CDR3 is made up of 17 amino acids. The germline V gene has CDR1 SGHVS and CDR2 FNYEAQ. The V end lost 0 bases, the J end lost 7 bases, and 21 bases lay between the germline ends. This CDR3 reads CASSLAAGDLGFVTQYF. CDR3 nucleotides: TGTGCCAGCAGCTTAGCTGCCGGGGACCTTGGTTTTGTGACCCAGTACTTC.

The rearrangement uses TRBV5-1 and TRBJ2-7; 7 bases agree with TRBD1. CDR1 and CDR2 (germline): SGHRS, YFSETQ. J lost 6 bases, V lost 4 bases, and 13 bases had no gene match. CDR3 length: 15 amino acids. CDR3 sequence reads: CASSLPGTAVPEQYF. CDR3 bases: TGCGCCAGCAGCCTACCCGGGACAGCCGTCCCCGAGCAGTACTTC.

In this sample, this clonotype turned up a few times. The genes are TRBV29-1 and TRBJ2-1, with 14 bases fitting TRBD2. Germline loops: CDR1 SQVTM, CDR2 ANQGSEA. With 7 bases clipped from V and 9 bases from J, the junction kept 5 bases outside the gene matches. This CDR3 comprises 13 residues. Here the CDR3 DNA reads TGCAGCGGGAGGACTAGCGGGAGGATTGAGCAGTTCTTC. Translation: CSGRTSGRIEQFF.

This clonotype was observed a few times. This chain connects TRBV24-1 to TRBJ2-1; perhaps D is TRBD1 or TRBD2 (6 bases each). Germline CDR1 and CDR2: KGHDR and SFDVKD. Trimming took off 4 bases at V and 0 bases at J, with 18 bases between the two ends. The CDR3 is made up of 18 amino acids. In DNA, the CDR3 is TGTGCCACCAGTGACTCTGACGGGGGCTCAGGCTCCTACAATGAGCAGTTCTTC. Residues: CATSDSDGGSGSYNEQFF.

This clonotype showed up just a few times. The chain couples TRBV5-6 to TRBJ2-3; TRBD1 matches 7 bases. The CDR3 totals 13 residues. Germline CDR1 reads SGHDT; CDR2 reads YYEEEE. After removal of 4 bases from V and 9 bases from J, the junction contained 8 bases not matched to a gene. Here the CDR3 DNA reads TGTGCCAGCAGCCGAACAGGGGAGAGGACGCAGTATTTT. Translated: CASSRTGERTQYF.

This clonotype was counted only a few times. V usage is TRBV11-2 and J usage is TRBJ2-2; 8 nucleotides agree with TRBD2. Trimming cost V 0 bases and J 6 bases; bases outside gene matches: 3. Germline values: CDR1 SGHAT, CDR2 FQNNGV. The CDR3 contains 15 residues. This CDR3 reads CASSLDRGGPGELFF. In DNA, the CDR3 is TGTGCCAGCAGCTTAGATCGGGGGGGCCCCGGGGAGCTGTTTTTT.

This clonotype was seen only once. This chain uses TRBV18 with TRBJ2-7, with D perhaps TRBD2 (6 bases). Germline loops: CDR1 KGHSH, CDR2 LQKENI. V lost 3 bases and J 1 base, leaving 19 bases between the germline ends. The CDR3 runs 17 residues. The CDR3 spells CASSPDGRASVSYEQYF. As DNA, the CDR3 is TGTGCCAGCTCACCGGATGGTAGAGCTAGCGTTTCCTACGAGCAGTACTTC. Variable domain in full (rest from reference TRBV18 and TRBJ2-7): NAGVMQNPRHLVRRRGQEARLRCSPMKGHSHVYWYRQLPEEGLKFMVYLQKENIIDESGMPKERFSAEFPKEGPSILRIQQVVRGDSAAYFCASSPDGRASVSYEQYFGPGTRLTVT.

This clonotype was picked up a small number of times. The chain is built from TRBV29-1 and TRBJ1-1, with TRBD1 as a possible D gene (6 bases). Germline-derived CDR1 and CDR2 are SQVTM and ANQGSEA. This CDR3 spans 15 amino acids. V lost 4 bases and J lost 1, with 16 bases in between. Here the CDR3 reads CSVARGGVKNTEAFF. For the CDR3, the DNA is TGCAGCGTTGCCAGGGGAGGGGTCAAGAACACTGAAGCTTTCTTT.

There are a few counts of this clonotype. The chain recombines TRBV20-1 with TRBJ1-5; 9 nucleotides match TRBD1. The CDR3 contains 15 residues. V gave up 2 bases and J gave up 2 bases; unmatched junction bases: 4. Germline CDR1 and CDR2: DFQATT and SNEGSKA (reference sequence). CDR3 coding DNA: TGCAGTGCTAGACGGACAGGGGAGCGCAATCAGCCCCAGCATTTT. Encoded protein: CSARRTGERNQPQHF.